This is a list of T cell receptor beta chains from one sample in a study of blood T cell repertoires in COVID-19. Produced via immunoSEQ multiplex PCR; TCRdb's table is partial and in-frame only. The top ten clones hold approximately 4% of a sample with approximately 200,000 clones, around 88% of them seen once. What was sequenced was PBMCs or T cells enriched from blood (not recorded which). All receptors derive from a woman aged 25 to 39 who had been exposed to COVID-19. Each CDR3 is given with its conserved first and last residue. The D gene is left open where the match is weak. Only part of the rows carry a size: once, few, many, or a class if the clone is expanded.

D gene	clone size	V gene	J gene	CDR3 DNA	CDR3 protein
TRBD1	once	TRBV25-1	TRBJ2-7	TGTGGACCCGGCCCGACAGGGTTTTCCCTAACGACCTACGAGCAGTACTTC	CGPGPTGFSLTTYEQYF
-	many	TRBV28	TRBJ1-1	TGTGCCAGCAGTTTCCGGGGTCCCACTGAAGCTTTCTTT	CASSFRGPTEAFF
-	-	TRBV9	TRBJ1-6	TGTGCCAGCAGCGTAGCGCCCTCAGGGATGGGTAATTCACCCCTCCACTTT	CASSVAPSGMGNSPLHF
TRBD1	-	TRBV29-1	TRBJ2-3	TGCAGTTCCACAGGGGGCGTGGGCACAGATACGCAGTATTTT	CSSTGGVGTDTQYF
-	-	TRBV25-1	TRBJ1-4	TGTGCCAGCAGTCCCGCCGGGACAACTAATGAAAAACTGTTTTTT	CASSPAGTTNEKLFF
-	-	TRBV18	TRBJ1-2	TGTGCCAGCTCACCCACAGGGCCGTTGGACTATGGCTACACCTTC	CASSPTGPLDYGYTF
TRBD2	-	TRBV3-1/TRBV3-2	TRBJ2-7	TGTGCCAGCAGCCAAGTGCGGGGGGGCCTGAGCGAGCAGTACTTC	CASSQVRGGLSEQYF
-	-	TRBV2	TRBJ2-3	TGTGCCAGCAGGGGAGCGGACCTCACAGATACGCAGTATTTT	CASRGADLTDTQYF
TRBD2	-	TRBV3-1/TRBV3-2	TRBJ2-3	TGTGCCAGCAGCCAAGATCTTCCAGCGGGGGGCACAGATACGCAGTATTTT	CASSQDLPAGGTDTQYF
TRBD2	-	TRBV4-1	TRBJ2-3	TGCGCCAGCAGCCAAGAGGGTAGCGGGGGCACAGATACGCAGTATTTT	CASSQEGSGGTDTQYF
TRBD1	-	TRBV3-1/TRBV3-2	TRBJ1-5	TGTGCCAGCAGTCCTACAGGGGCCATCGGGACCCAGCATTTT	CASSPTGAIGTQHF
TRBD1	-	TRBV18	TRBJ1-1	TGTGCCAGCTCACCCTCAAAAGGGGGCAGCGGAACTGAAGCTTTCTTT	CASSPSKGGSGTEAFF
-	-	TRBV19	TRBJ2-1	TGTGCCAGTAGCCAGGGAGGGGGTTATGCCAATGAGCAGTTCTTC	CASSQGGGYANEQFF
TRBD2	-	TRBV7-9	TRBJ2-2	TGTGCCAGCAGCTCACCCGGAGGGCCCAGCGGGGGGGAATCAGGGGAGCTGTTTTTT	CASSSPGGPSGGESGELFF
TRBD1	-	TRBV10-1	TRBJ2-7	TGCGCCAGCAACCTGACAGGGGGAAGAGGTGAGCAGTACTTC	CASNLTGGRGEQYF
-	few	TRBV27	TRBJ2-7	TGTGCCAGCAGTACAAGATTGACAGCCGGGTGGGAGCAGTACTTC	CASSTRLTAGWEQYF
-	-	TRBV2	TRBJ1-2	TGTGCCAGCGATAGGACAGCTTACAATGGCTACACCTTC	CASDRTAYNGYTF
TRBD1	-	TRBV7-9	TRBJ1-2	TGTGCCAGCAGTTCGACAGGGGGCTATGGCTACACCTTC	CASSSTGGYGYTF
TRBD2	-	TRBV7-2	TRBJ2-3	TGTGCCAGCAGCCTAAGGGCTAGCGGGGGGTCAAGCACAGATACGCAGTATTTT	CASSLRASGGSSTDTQYF
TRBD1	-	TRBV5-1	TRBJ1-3	TGCGCCAGCAGCCCCGGGACAGCTGGAAACACCATATATTTT	CASSPGTAGNTIYF
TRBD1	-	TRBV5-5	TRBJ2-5	TGTGCCAGCAGCGTGCCCCCGGGACAGGGGGCGATGGAAGAGACCCAGTACTTC	CASSVPPGQGAMEETQYF
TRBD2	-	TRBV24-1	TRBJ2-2	TGTGCCACCAGTGCAGCGGCCGGACTAGCTCATATCGGGGAGCTGTTTTTT	CATSAAAGLAHIGELFF
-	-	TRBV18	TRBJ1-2	TGTGCCAGCTCCCCGCAGGGCGGGGGTACTAACTATGGCTACACCTTC	CASSPQGGGTNYGYTF
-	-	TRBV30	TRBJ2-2	TGTGCCTGGAGTTTTACTCCAGGGGCCGGGGAGCTGTTTTTT	CAWSFTPGAGELFF
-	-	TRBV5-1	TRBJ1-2	TGCGCCAGCAGCTTGGGGTCGGGAAGCAACTATGGCTACACCTTC	CASSLGSGSNYGYTF
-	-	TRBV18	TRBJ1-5	TGTGCCAGCTCACCGGGAGCAGGGGACCAGCCCCAGCATTTT	CASSPGAGDQPQHF
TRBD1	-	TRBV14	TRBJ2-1	TGTGCCAGCAGCCACCCAAAGAGGTCGGACAGGGTCTACAATGAGCAGTTCTTC	CASSHPKRSDRVYNEQFF
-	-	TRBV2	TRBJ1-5	TGTGCCAGCAGTGAGGCAGGGTCTCAGCCCCAGCATTTT	CASSEAGSQPQHF
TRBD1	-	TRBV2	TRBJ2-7	TGTGCCAGCAGCCGAGGACAGGGCCGAACCTACGAGCAGTACTTC	CASSRGQGRTYEQYF
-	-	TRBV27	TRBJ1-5	TGTGCCAGCAGTCCCCGACAGGGCAATCAGCCCCAGCATTTT	CASSPRQGNQPQHF
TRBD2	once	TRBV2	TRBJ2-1	TGTGCCAGCAGTCCGACTAGCGGGGGGCTTGGTGTGCAGTTCTTC	CASSPTSGGLGVQFF
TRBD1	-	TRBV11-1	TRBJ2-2	TGTGCCAGCAGCCAACAGGGGGCCGGGGAGCTGTTTTTT	CASSQQGAGELFF
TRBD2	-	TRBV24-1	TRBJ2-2	TGTGCCACCAGTGACCGTAGCGGGGGGTATCACGGGGAGCTGTTTTTT	CATSDRSGGYHGELFF
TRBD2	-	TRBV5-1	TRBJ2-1	TGCGCCAGCAGCTTACTCGAGGGGACTAGCGGCCAGTTCTTC	CASSLLEGTSGQFF
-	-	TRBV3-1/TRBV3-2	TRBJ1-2	TGTGCCAGCAGCCAAGTCTATGGGCAGGACAATGGCTACACCTTC	CASSQVYGQDNGYTF
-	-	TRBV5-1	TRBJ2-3	TGCGCCAGCAGCTTGGTGCGTGATGGTACGCAGTATTTT	CASSLVRDGTQYF
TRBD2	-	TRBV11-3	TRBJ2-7	TGTGCCAGCAGCTTAGGGGGAGGGACCTACGAGCAGTACTTC	CASSLGGGTYEQYF
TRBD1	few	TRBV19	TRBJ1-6	TGTGCCACCCCGGGCCGGGACAGTAATAATTCACCCCTCCACTTT	CATPGRDSNNSPLHF
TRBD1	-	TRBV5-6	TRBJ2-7	TGTGCCAGCAGCTTGGTTGGGACAGGGGCCTACGAGCAGTACTTC	CASSLVGTGAYEQYF
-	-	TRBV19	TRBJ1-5	TGTGCCAGTAGTGAGGGCAACAGGCCCCAGCATTTT	CASSEGNRPQHF
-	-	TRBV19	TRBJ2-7	TGTGCCACCAGTAATCAATACTCCTACGAGCAGTACTTC	CATSNQYSYEQYF
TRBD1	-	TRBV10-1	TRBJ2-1	TGCGCCAGCAGTGAGCAGGGGGCCTACAATGAGCAGTTCTTC	CASSEQGAYNEQFF
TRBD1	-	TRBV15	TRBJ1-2	TGTGCCACCGGGACAGGAGCTAACTATGGCTACACCTTC	CATGTGANYGYTF
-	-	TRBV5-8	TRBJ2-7	TGTGCCAGCAGCGGGGAAAGGGGTTGGGCCTACGAGCAGTACTTC	CASSGERGWAYEQYF
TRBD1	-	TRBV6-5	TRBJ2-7	TGTGCCAGCACCTCCAGAGACAGGGGTCCCGAGCAGTACTTC	CASTSRDRGPEQYF